This T cell receptor beta chain was recorded in a study of T cells of healthy individuals. At least ten counts were recorded for this clonotype. CDR1 and CDR2 from the germline V gene are DFQATT and SNEGSKA (reference sequence). This CDR3 has 15 residues. The junction had 6 bases not matched to a gene; V was cut back by 2 bases and J by 2 bases. Using its own MiXCR run on the 5' RACE reads, TCRdb lists one record per CDR3 protein. The sample contains about 82,000 distinct CDR3 sequences, about 5% of which appear only once. The chain carries TRBV20-1 and TRBJ2-5, with 9 bases aligning to TRBD2. The TCR originated in a female donor in good health. The CDR3 loop reads CSARPGLAIQETQYF. CDR3 DNA: TGCAGTGCTAGACCTGGACTAGCGATACAAGAGACCCAGTACTTC.